This is a list of T cell receptor beta chains from one sample in a study of shared clonotypes between healthy human individuals. Profiled with immunoSEQ multiplex PCR; TCRdb holds only in-frame clones, not every one. The sample lists around 700,000 clones; around 72% were seen once. Sequenced: memory CD4+ T cells sorted from blood. These receptors all come from a woman in her 30s in good health. Both conserved end residues are part of each CDR3. The D gene is left open where the match is weak. Clone size is not always given. Where it is, it says once, few, many or a class for expanded clones.

>TRBV5-1|NA|NA|TRBJ1-2
TGCGCCAGCAGCTCCGGGTATGGCTACACCTTC
CASSSGYGYTF
>TRBV5-1|NA|NA|TRBJ1-6
TGCGCCAGCAGACCTGGGTGGGGATCACCCCTCCACTTT
CASRPGWGSPLHF
>TRBV29-1|NA|few|TRBJ2-7
TGCAGCGTTGCCCAGAGCTCCTACGAGCAGTACTTC
CSVAQSSYEQYF
>TRBV21-1|NA|NA|TRBJ2-7
TGTGCCAGCAGCACCCAAGGTCGGACTGATAGCTCCTACGAGCAGTACTTC
CASSTQGRTDSSYEQYF
>TRBV27|NA|NA|TRBJ2-1
TGTGCCAGCAGTTTTGGACTTCGCTCCTACAATGAGCAGTTCTTC
CASSFGLRSYNEQFF
>TRBV5-1|TRBD2|once|TRBJ2-5
TGCGCCAGCACTCAGCGGGAGGCGGAGACCCAGTACTTC
CASTQREAETQYF
>TRBV6-5|NA|NA|TRBJ2-7
TGTGCCAGCAGTTTATCCGGGACTGGGAGCTCCTACGAGCAGTACTTC
CASSLSGTGSSYEQYF
>TRBV7-8|TRBD1|NA|TRBJ2-4
TGTGCCAGCAGCCCAGGACAGGCACTAGCCAAAAACATTCAGTACTTC
CASSPGQALAKNIQYF
>TRBV28|TRBD2|once|TRBJ2-1
TGTGCCACTACTAGCGGCAGCTCCTACAATGAGCAGTTCTTC
CATTSGSSYNEQFF
>TRBV7-2|NA|NA|TRBJ1-3
TGTGCCAGCAGCTCACTAATGAGCTCTGGAAACACCATATATTTT
CASSSLMSSGNTIYF
>TRBV5-1|TRBD2|NA|TRBJ2-7
TGCGCCAGCAGCCTGGGGTGGGAGGGTGCCTACGAGCAGTACTTC
CASSLGWEGAYEQYF
>TRBV19|TRBD1|NA|TRBJ2-5
TGTGCCAGTAGAGGGACAGGGGAAGAGACCCAGTACTTC
CASRGTGEETQYF
>TRBV20-1|NA|NA|TRBJ2-7
TGCAGCGGGAGACGGGAATACGAGCAGTACTTC
CSGRREYEQYF
>TRBV7-9|NA|few|TRBJ2-1
TGTGCCAGCAGCCCGACCCCGGGGAGAACCTACAATGAGCAGTTCTTC
CASSPTPGRTYNEQFF
>TRBV18|NA|NA|TRBJ1-1
TGTGCCAGCTCACCACAGGGGGAAGCTTTCTTT
CASSPQGEAFF
>TRBV7-2|NA|NA|TRBJ1-5
TGTGCCAGCAGCTTAAGGGTCGTGAGCAATCAGCCCCAGCATTTT
CASSLRVVSNQPQHF
>TRBV2|NA|NA|TRBJ1-5
TGTGCCAGCAGTGGTGCCGGAAATAGCAATCAGCCCCAGCATTTT
CASSGAGNSNQPQHF
>TRBV7-2|TRBD1|few|TRBJ1-2
TGTGCCAGCAGCTTCCCGGGACAGGGGAACTATGGCTACACCTTC
CASSFPGQGNYGYTF
>TRBV2|NA|NA|TRBJ2-2
TGTGCCAGCAGTGTTAGTTTCCAACAGGGTGGCCCCGGGGAGCTGTTTTTT
CASSVSFQQGGPGELFF
>TRBV19|TRBD2|NA|TRBJ2-1
TGTGCCAGTAGTATAGTAGCGGGACCTTACAATGAGCAGTTCTTC
CASSIVAGPYNEQFF
>TRBV11-3|TRBD2|NA|TRBJ2-7
TGTGCCAGCAGCCAGCGGACTAGCGGCTACGAGCAGTACTTC
CASSQRTSGYEQYF
>TRBV11-1|TRBD2|NA|TRBJ2-5
TGTGCCAGCAGCCGGGGGGTGAGGGAGACCCAGTACTTC
CASSRGVRETQYF
>TRBV2|NA|once|TRBJ1-1
TGTGCCAGCAGGAGCGGGGGTAGGCGGGCCACTGAAGCTTTCTTT
CASRSGGRRATEAFF
>TRBV28|NA|NA|TRBJ2-5
TGTGCCAGCAGTCCCTCATATGGAGAGACCCAGTACTTC
CASSPSYGETQYF
>TRBV10-3|NA|NA|TRBJ2-2
TGTGCCATCAGTGACGCGCCGGGACGTACCAACACCGGGGAGCTGTTTTTT
CAISDAPGRTNTGELFF
>TRBV19|TRBD1|NA|TRBJ2-3
TGTGCCAGTAGTTCCGGGACAGGGGGTATAGATACGCAGTATTTT
CASSSGTGGIDTQYF
>TRBV15|TRBD2|NA|TRBJ2-7
TGTGCCACCACCCTACTGGGTAGCGGGACCTACGAGCAGTACTTC
CATTLLGSGTYEQYF
>TRBV27|NA|NA|TRBJ2-1
TGTGCCAGTAAAGACAGGTCCACAATATACAATGAGCAGTTCTTC
CASKDRSTIYNEQFF
>TRBV12-5|TRBD2|few|TRBJ2-1
TGTGCTAGTGGTTTAGGGCGGGGGGAGCAGTTCTTC
CASGLGRGEQFF
>TRBV19|NA|NA|TRBJ1-5
TGTGCCAGTCAAACCTCAACTGGCAGGTCAAGACAGCCCCAGCATTTT
CASQTSTGRSRQPQHF